The 30 T cell receptor beta chains presented below share a single source sample, sequenced in a study of T cell responses to AZD1222 COVID-19 vaccine. The table came from immunoSEQ multiplex PCR; TCRdb's copy has only in-frame clones and leaves some out. The sample lists about 150,000 clones, 90% to 95% occurring once. The specimen comprised peripheral blood, sampled 28 days after the second AZD1222 dose. These receptors came from an adult who received the AZD1222 COVID-19 vaccine.

The CDR3: CASRVGDTQYF. The CDR3 region has the DNA TGTGCCAGTAGGGTGGGTGATACGCAGTATTTT. This rearrangement joins TRBV19 to TRBJ2-3; no reliable D call. Germline assignment: CDR1 LNHDA and CDR2 SQIVND (reference sequence). This CDR3 has 11 amino acids. Trimming took off 6 bases at V and 6 bases at J, with 7 bases between the two ends.

This clone has just one count. The J gene is TRBJ1-1, the V gene TRBV6-5, with no clear D. The CDR3 length is 11 residues. Germline assignment: CDR1 MNHEY and CDR2 SVGAGI. V lost 7 bases, J lost 6 bases, and 9 bases lay in between. CDR3: CASKEVAEAFF. The CDR3, as DNA: TGTGCCAGCAAAGAGGTGGCTGAAGCTTTCTTT.

This chain joins TRBV19 and TRBJ2-2, with 9 nucleotides matching TRBD1. The CDR3 runs 14 residues. Germline assignment: CDR1 LNHDA and CDR2 SQIVND (reference sequence). The trim removed 10 bases at V and 0 bases at J, leaving 3 bases unmatched. For the CDR3, the DNA is TGTGCCACTACAGGGGGCGCGAACACCGGGGAGCTGTTTTTT. This gives the protein CATTGGANTGELFF. Supplemented by reference TRBV19 and TRBJ2-2, the full variable domain reads DGGITQSPKYLFRKEGQNVTLSCEQNLNHDAMYWYRQDPGQGLRLIYYSQIVNDFQKGDIAEGYSVSREKKESFPLTVTSAQKNPTAFYLCATTGGANTGELFFGEGSRLTVL.

The rearrangement links TRBV25-1 to TRBJ1-5; D not resolved. The V gene's germline CDR1 is MGHDK and CDR2 SYGVNS. V lost 1 base and J lost 3, with 16 bases in between. The CDR3 is 17 amino acids. CDR3 amino acids: CASSELWEDRLNQPQHF. The CDR3 nucleotides are TGTGCCAGCAGTGAATTATGGGAGGACCGGCTCAATCAGCCCCAGCATTTT. Together with reference TRBV25-1 and TRBJ1-5, the CDR3 gives the full variable domain: EADIYQTPRYLVIGTGKKITLECSQTMGHDKMYWYQQDPGMELHLIHYSYGVNSTEKGDLSSESTVSRIRTEHFPLTLESARPSHTSQYLCASSELWEDRLNQPQHFGDGTRLSIL.

This clone showed up just once. V gene TRBV10-3 combines with J gene TRBJ1-5; D remains unclear. Trimming took 5 bases from V and 0 from J, leaving 8 bases between them. The germline V gene has CDR1 ENHRY and CDR2 SYGVKD. The CDR3 is 14 amino acids. The CDR3 loop is CAISPSNSNQPQHF. CDR3 DNA sequence: TGTGCCATCAGTCCCTCGAATAGCAATCAGCCCCAGCATTTT.

The chain employs TRBV14 and TRBJ1-2; D perhaps matches TRBD1 (5 bases). The germline gives CDR1 SGHDN, CDR2 FVKESK. The CDR3 sequence is 15 residues long. Trimming stripped 0 bases from V and 9 bases from J, with 17 bases between. The CDR3 nucleotides read TGTGCCAGCAGCCAAGATCACGGGACGCCCTTTAGCTACACCTTC. It is translated as CASSQDHGTPFSYTF.

CDR3 sequence reads: CSVDLGTNYGYTF. As DNA, the CDR3 is TGCAGCGTTGATCTGGGGACCAACTATGGCTACACCTTC. The chain has TRBV29-1 and TRBJ1-2, with D perhaps TRBD1 (5 bases). Trimming removed 3 bases from V and 2 bases from J, with 10 bases in between. Germline V gene sequence: CDR1 SQVTM, CDR2 ANQGSEA. There are 13 residues in the CDR3.

The chain couples TRBV11-2 to TRBJ2-1; 8 bases map to TRBD2. V dropped 2 bases and J dropped 2; count of bases not matched to a gene: 2. The CDR3 has 15 amino acids. Germline CDR1 is SGHAT and CDR2 is FQNNGV. CDR3 sequence reads: CASSLLAGTYNEQFF. In nucleotides, the CDR3 is TGTGCCAGCAGCTTACTAGCGGGTACCTACAATGAGCAGTTCTTC.

This clone was seen just once. The chain is built from TRBV7-9 and TRBJ1-1; D unresolved. Germline CDR1 reads SEHNR; CDR2 reads FQNEAQ (reference sequence). Trimming shortened V by 1 base and J by 1 base, and 22 bases separated the two germline ends. The CDR3 is made up of 19 amino acids. The chain's CDR3 is CASSLERAYKGPKNTEAFF. The CDR3 nucleotides are TGTGCCAGCAGCTTAGAGAGGGCTTACAAAGGGCCCAAGAACACTGAAGCTTTCTTT.

CDR3 in DNA: TGTGCCATCAGTGTCCCGGACCGCGGCTACACCTTC. Translation: CAISVPDRGYTF. This chain connects TRBV10-3 to TRBJ1-2; D is uncertain. CDR3 size: 12 residues. The V end lost 4 bases, the J end lost 8 bases, and 11 bases lay between the germline ends. Germline CDR1 is ENHRY and CDR2 is SYGVKD.

The rearrangement uses TRBV9 and TRBJ2-2; 10 nucleotides match TRBD2. The CDR3 runs 19 residues. Unmatched junction bases numbered 10, after V lost 0 bases and J lost 2 bases. In germline, CDR1 is SGDLS, CDR2 YYNGEE. The CDR3 protein is CASSVVRTSGIKNTGELFF. CDR3 nucleotides: TGTGCCAGCAGCGTAGTTAGAACTAGCGGGATTAAAAACACCGGGGAGCTGTTTTTT.

This rearrangement joins TRBV27 to TRBJ1-3; TRBD1 is a possible D gene (5 bases). Germline CDR1 is MNHEY and CDR2 is SMNVEV (reference sequence). With 8 bases removed from V and 0 bases from J, the gap between germline ends came to 11 bases. This CDR3 has 14 amino acids. CDR3 DNA sequence: TGTGCCAGCCGACGGGGGTCCTCTGGAAACACCATATATTTT. Translating it yields CASRRGSSGNTIYF.

This sequence joins TRBV19 and TRBJ1-5; 7 nucleotides agree with TRBD1. The V gene end was trimmed by 11 bases and the J gene end by 5 bases; junction bases not matched to a gene: 9. The germline V gene has CDR1 LNHDA and CDR2 SQIVND (reference sequence). This CDR3 has 13 amino acids. The DNA for the CDR3 is TGTGCCGGACGGGGACAGATCGATCAGCCCCAGCATTTT. Its protein product is CAGRGQIDQPQHF.

This chain joins TRBV6-1 and TRBJ2-5; TRBD1 might be the D (5 bases). This CDR3 comprises 15 residues. Germline V lookup: CDR1 MNHNS, CDR2 SASEGT. V was shortened by 2 bases and J by 4 bases, with 14 bases between the two germline ends. The CDR3 spells CASSERQGEPETQYF. The CDR3 nucleotides read TGTGCCAGCAGTGAAAGGCAGGGCGAACCAGAGACCCAGTACTTC.

In this sample, this clone turned up once. The chain combines TRBV14 with TRBJ2-7, with D hard to call. This CDR3 has 13 residues. V was pared by 2 bases and J by 0 bases, with 5 bases between. CDR1 SGHDN and CDR2 FVKESK come from the germline V gene. The CDR3: CASSQPSSYEQYF. CDR3 in DNA: TGTGCCAGCAGCCAACCTAGCTCCTACGAGCAGTACTTC.

The CDR3 spells CAWSRDSSGANVLTF. CDR3 nucleotide sequence: TGTGCCTGGAGTAGAGACAGCTCTGGGGCCAACGTCCTGACTTTC. V gene TRBV30 combines with J gene TRBJ2-6; tentatively, D is TRBD1 (5 bases). CDR1 is GTSNPN, CDR2 SVGIG, per germline (reference sequence). Trimming stripped 2 bases from V and 0 bases from J, with 8 bases between. The CDR3 sequence is 15 residues long.

The V call is TRBV19, the J call TRBJ1-1; no definite D call. Germline values: CDR1 LNHDA, CDR2 SQIVND (reference sequence). The V end lost 3 bases, the J end lost 3 bases, and 8 bases lay between the germline ends. The CDR3 runs to 13 residues. This chain's CDR3 is CASSIGSYTEAFF. In nucleotides, the CDR3 is TGTGCCAGTAGTATCGGGAGTTACACTGAAGCTTTCTTT.

This clone was found once. CDR3: CASRAGLAGAKDTQYF. Here the CDR3 DNA reads TGTGCCAGCAGAGCGGGACTAGCGGGGGCTAAAGATACGCAGTATTTT. V and J are TRBV11-2 and TRBJ2-3; 14 bases align to TRBD2. V lost 6 bases to trimming and J lost 5 bases; unmatched junction nucleotides: 7. Germline V gene lookup returns CDR1 SGHAT and CDR2 FQNNGV. This CDR3 contains 16 residues. Full variable domain (rest looked up from reference TRBV11-2 and TRBJ2-3): EAGVAQSPRYKIIEKRQSVAFWCNPISGHATLYWYQQILGQGPKLLIQFQNNGVVDDSQLPKDRFSAERLKGVDSTLKIQPAKLEDSAVYLCASRAGLAGAKDTQYFGPGTRLTVL.

This chain uses TRBV27 with TRBJ1-1; a weak D match, TRBD1 (6 bases). The germline V gene has CDR1 MNHEY and CDR2 SMNVEV (reference sequence). V was shortened by 6 bases and J by 3 bases, with 17 bases between the two germline ends. CDR3 length: 15 residues. CDR3 DNA: TGTGCCAGCAGGAAAGAGGGGGGGGGCTACACTGAAGCTTTCTTT. It encodes CASRKEGGGYTEAFF.

The chain has TRBV19 and TRBJ2-2; 11 nucleotides align to TRBD2. V dropped 8 bases and J dropped 4; count of bases not matched to a gene: 6. The CDR3 contains 15 residues. From germline, CDR1 is LNHDA and CDR2 SQIVND (reference sequence). CDR3 in DNA: TGTGCCAGTCTAGCGGGGGGTATCGTCACCGGGGAGCTGTTTTTT. Translated, it gives CASLAGGIVTGELFF.

Here the CDR3 DNA reads TGCAGCGTTGAGACAGGGGGTACGACGACAGATACGCAGTATTTT. This translates into CSVETGGTTTDTQYF. The chain is built from TRBV29-1 and TRBJ2-3, with 9 positions matching TRBD1. The V and J ends lost 3 bases and 3 bases, in that order; junction bases with no gene match: 7. Germline assignment: CDR1 SQVTM and CDR2 ANQGSEA. The CDR3 spans 15 residues.

V and J are TRBV3-1 (or the pseudogene TRBV3-2) and TRBJ2-7; D is ambiguous. Between the trimmed V and J ends, which lost 0 bases and 10 bases, there was a span of 7 bases. Germline V lookup: CDR1 LGHDT, CDR2 YNNKEL (reference sequence). The CDR3 has 11 residues. In nucleotides, the CDR3 is TGTGCCAGCAGCCAAGACTACCTACAGTACTTC. It encodes CASSQDYLQYF.

V and J are TRBV18 and TRBJ1-2, with D perhaps TRBD1 (5 bases). Looked up from germline, CDR1 is KGHSH and CDR2 is LQKENI. The CDR3 loop spans 13 amino acids. Between the trimmed V and J ends, which lost 1 base and 2 bases, there was a span of 5 bases. Written as DNA, the CDR3 is TGTGCCAGCTCACCACAGGGGAACTATGGCTACACCTTC. Its translation: CASSPQGNYGYTF.

The rearrangement links TRBV27 to TRBJ1-6, with D maybe TRBD1 (5 bases). Germline V gene sequence: CDR1 MNHEY, CDR2 SMNVEV (reference sequence). The CDR3 covers 14 residues. Trimming cost V 3 bases and J 9 bases, with 12 bases left between them. The DNA of the CDR3 is TGTGCCAGCAGTTTCGGGGGGTCGTTTTCACCCCTCCACTTT. Translated, it gives CASSFGGSFSPLHF.

This chain links TRBV7-2 with TRBJ1-3, with unresolved D. The CDR3 is 13 amino acids. Trimming pared 7 bases from V and 7 bases from J, leaving 14 bases between. In germline, CDR1 is SGHTA, CDR2 FQGNSA. DNA for the CDR3: TGTGCCAGCACTACACCGGGAGGGAACACCATATATTTT. It yields the protein CASTTPGGNTIYF.

The V and J genes are TRBV7-9 and TRBJ2-4; 7 bases map to TRBD1. V lost 3 bases and J lost 7; bases outside the gene matches: 15. The CDR3 spans 17 residues. CDR1 SEHNR and CDR2 FQNEAQ come from the germline V gene (reference sequence). In DNA, the CDR3 is TGTGCCAGCAGCTTCACAGGGGACAGCAAAAGTGGGAACATTCAGTACTTC. It specifies CASSFTGDSKSGNIQYF.

This clone was detected once. This sequence joins TRBV5-1 and TRBJ1-2; D unclear. The V and J ends lost 0 bases and 4 bases respectively, with 13 bases between them. The CDR3 extends over 15 amino acids. CDR1 SGHRS and CDR2 YFSETQ come from the germline V gene. The CDR3 loop reads CASSLEGASSYGYTF. CDR3 coding DNA: TGCGCCAGCAGCTTGGAGGGTGCCTCCTCCTATGGCTACACCTTC.

The V gene is TRBV4-3, the J gene TRBJ2-2; D perhaps matches TRBD2 (6 bases). The V end was cut by 1 base, the J end by 6 bases, with 9 bases between. Per germline, CDR1 LGHNA and CDR2 YSLEER. The CDR3 extends over 14 amino acids. DNA of the CDR3: TGCGCCAGCAGCCAAGTTGGGGGGTCCGGGGAGCTGTTTTTT. Translation gives CASSQVGGSGELFF.

This clone appeared once. J is TRBJ2-7 and V is TRBV2; 10 positions agree with TRBD2. V lost 5 bases and J lost 4; bases outside the gene matches: 8. The CDR3 is 15 amino acids. The V gene's germline CDR1 is SNHLY and CDR2 FYNNEI. The CDR3 DNA is TGTGCCAGCAGTTTTAGCGGGAGGCGACTTTACGAGCAGTACTTC. Its protein product is CASSFSGRRLYEQYF.

In nucleotides, the CDR3 is TGTGCCAGCAGTGAAGGAGGTAACACTGAAGCTTTCTTT. Translated: CASSEGGNTEAFF. The chain recombines TRBV6-1 with TRBJ1-1; no reliable D call. V was clipped by 1 base and J by 2 bases, with 5 bases between them. In germline, CDR1 is MNHNS, CDR2 SASEGT. The CDR3 is made up of 13 amino acids.